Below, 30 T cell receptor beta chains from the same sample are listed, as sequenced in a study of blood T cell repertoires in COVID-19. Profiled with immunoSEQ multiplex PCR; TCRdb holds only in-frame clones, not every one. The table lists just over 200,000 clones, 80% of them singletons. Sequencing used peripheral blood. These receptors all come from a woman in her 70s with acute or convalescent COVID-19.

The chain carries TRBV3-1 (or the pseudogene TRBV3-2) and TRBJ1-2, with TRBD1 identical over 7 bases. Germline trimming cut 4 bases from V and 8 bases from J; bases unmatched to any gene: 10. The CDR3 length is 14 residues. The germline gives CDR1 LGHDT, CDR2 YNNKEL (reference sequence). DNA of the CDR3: TGTGCCAGCAGCCCCCAGGAGGGGGCGGGGGGCTACACCTTC. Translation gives CASSPQEGAGGYTF.

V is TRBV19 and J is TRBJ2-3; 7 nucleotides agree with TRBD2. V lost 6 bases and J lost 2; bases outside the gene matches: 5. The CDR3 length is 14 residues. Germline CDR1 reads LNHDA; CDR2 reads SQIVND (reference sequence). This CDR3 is CASRAGLLTDTQYF. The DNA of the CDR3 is TGTGCCAGTAGAGCGGGACTCCTCACAGATACGCAGTATTTT. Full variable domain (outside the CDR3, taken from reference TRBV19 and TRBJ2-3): DGGITQSPKYLFRKEGQNVTLSCEQNLNHDAMYWYRQDPGQGLRLIYYSQIVNDFQKGDIAEGYSVSREKKESFPLTVTSAQKNPTAFYLCASRAGLLTDTQYFGPGTRLTVL.

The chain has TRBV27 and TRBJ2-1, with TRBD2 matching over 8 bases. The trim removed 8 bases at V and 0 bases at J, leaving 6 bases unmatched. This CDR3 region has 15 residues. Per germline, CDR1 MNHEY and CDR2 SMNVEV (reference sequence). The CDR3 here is CASQRGLGSYNEQFF. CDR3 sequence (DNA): TGTGCCAGCCAGCGGGGACTAGGCTCCTACAATGAGCAGTTCTTC.

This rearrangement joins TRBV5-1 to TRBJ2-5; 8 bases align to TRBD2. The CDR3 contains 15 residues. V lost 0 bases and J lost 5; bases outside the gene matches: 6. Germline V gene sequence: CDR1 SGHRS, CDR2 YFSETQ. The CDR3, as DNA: TGCGCCAGCAGCTTGGCGGGAGGGCCGGGGGAGACCCAGTACTTC. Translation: CASSLAGGPGETQYF.

CDR3 coding DNA: TGTGCCAGCAGTTCAGGGGACGGTTGGTATGAGCAGTTCTTC. Its protein product is CASSSGDGWYEQFF. This sequence joins TRBV6-5 and TRBJ2-1; D is perhaps TRBD1 (6 bases). Germline V lookup: CDR1 MNHEY, CDR2 SVGAGI. The CDR3 has 14 amino acids. The V end was cut by 4 bases, the J end by 8 bases, with 15 bases between.

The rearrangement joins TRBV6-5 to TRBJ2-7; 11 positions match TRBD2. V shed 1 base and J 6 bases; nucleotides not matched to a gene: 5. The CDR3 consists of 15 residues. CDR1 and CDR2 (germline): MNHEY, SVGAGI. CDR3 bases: TGTGCCAGCAGTTACTTAACTAGCGGGAGCGGCGAGCAGTACTTC. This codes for CASSYLTSGSGEQYF.

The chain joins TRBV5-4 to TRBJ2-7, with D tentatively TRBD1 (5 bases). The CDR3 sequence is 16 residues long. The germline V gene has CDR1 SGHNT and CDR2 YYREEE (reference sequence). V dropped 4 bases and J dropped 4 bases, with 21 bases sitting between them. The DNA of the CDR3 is TGTGCCAGCAGCCCTGATACCCAGGGTTTAGGGTACGAGCAGTACTTC. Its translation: CASSPDTQGLGYEQYF.

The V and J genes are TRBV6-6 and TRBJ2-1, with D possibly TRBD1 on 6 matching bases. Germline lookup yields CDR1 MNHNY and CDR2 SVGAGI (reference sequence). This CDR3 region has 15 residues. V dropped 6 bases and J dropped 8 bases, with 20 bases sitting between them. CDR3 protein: CASREPGQEIYEQFF. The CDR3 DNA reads TGTGCCAGCAGGGAACCGGGACAAGAGATTTATGAGCAGTTCTTC.

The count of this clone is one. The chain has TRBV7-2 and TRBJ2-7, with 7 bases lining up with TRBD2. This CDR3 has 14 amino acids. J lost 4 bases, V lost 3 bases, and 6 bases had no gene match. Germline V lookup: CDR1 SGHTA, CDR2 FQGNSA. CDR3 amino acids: CASSFDWGGYEQYF. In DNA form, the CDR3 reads TGTGCCAGCAGCTTTGATTGGGGAGGGTACGAGCAGTACTTC. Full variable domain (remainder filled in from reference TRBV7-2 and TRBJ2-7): GAGVSQSPSNKVTEKGKDVELRCDPISGHTALYWYRQSLGQGLEFLIYFQGNSAPDKSGLPSDRFSAERTGGSVSTLTIQRTQQEDSAVYLCASSFDWGGYEQYFGPGTRLTVT.

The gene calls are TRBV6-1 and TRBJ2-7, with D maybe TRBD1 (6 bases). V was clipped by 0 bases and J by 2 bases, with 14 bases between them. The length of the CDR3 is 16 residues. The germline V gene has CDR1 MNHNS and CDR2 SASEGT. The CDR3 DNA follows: TGTGCCAGCAGTGAAGCGCCGGGGACATCACCCTACGAGCAGTACTTC. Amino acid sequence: CASSEAPGTSPYEQYF.

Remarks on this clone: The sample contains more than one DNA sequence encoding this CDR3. The CDR3 here is CASSQVGGTEAFF. DNA of the CDR3: TGTGCCAGCAGCCAAGTGGGGGGCACTGAAGCTTTCTTT. This chain links TRBV3-1 (or the pseudogene TRBV3-2) with TRBJ1-1, with D possibly TRBD1 on 5 matching bases. Trimming took 1 base from V and 4 from J, leaving 7 bases between them. In germline, CDR1 is LGHDT, CDR2 YNNKEL (reference sequence). The CDR3 has 13 amino acids.

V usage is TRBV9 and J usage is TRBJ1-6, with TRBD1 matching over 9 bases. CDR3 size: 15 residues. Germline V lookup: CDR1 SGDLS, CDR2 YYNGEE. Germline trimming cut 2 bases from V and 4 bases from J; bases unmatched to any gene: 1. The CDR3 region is CASSVGTGYNSPLHF. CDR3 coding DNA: TGTGCCAGCAGCGTTGGGACAGGGTATAATTCACCCCTCCACTTT.

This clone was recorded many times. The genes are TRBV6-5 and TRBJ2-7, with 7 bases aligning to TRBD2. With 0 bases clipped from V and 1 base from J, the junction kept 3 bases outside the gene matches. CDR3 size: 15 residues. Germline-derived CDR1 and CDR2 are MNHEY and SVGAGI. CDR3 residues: CASSYSYSGSYEQYF. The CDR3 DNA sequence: TGTGCCAGCAGTTACTCGTATAGCGGGTCCTACGAGCAGTACTTC.

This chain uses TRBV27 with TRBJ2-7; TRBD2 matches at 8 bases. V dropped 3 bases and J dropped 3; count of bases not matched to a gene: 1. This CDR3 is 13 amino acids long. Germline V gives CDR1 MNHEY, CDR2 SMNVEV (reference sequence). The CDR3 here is CASSFTSGYEQYF. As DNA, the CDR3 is TGTGCCAGCAGTTTCACTAGCGGCTACGAGCAGTACTTC.

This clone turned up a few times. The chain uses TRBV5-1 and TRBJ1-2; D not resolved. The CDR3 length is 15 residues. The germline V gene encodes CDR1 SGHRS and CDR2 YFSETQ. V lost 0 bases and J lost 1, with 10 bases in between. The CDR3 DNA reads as TGCGCCAGCAGCTTGGTTGCAGGTGGTAACTATGGCTACACCTTC. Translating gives CASSLVAGGNYGYTF.

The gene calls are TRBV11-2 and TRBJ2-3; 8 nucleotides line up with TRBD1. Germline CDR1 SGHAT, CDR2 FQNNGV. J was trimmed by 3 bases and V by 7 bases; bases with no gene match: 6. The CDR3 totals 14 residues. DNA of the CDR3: TGTGCCAGCACCGCGGACAGGGTAACAGATACGCAGTATTTT. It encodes CASTADRVTDTQYF.

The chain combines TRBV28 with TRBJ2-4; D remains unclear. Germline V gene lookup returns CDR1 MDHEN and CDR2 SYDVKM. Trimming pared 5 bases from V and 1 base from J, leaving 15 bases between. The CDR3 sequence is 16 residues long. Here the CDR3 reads CASSPLGPLAKNIQYF. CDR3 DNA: TGTGCCAGCAGTCCCCTTGGGCCCCTGGCCAAAAACATTCAGTACTTC.

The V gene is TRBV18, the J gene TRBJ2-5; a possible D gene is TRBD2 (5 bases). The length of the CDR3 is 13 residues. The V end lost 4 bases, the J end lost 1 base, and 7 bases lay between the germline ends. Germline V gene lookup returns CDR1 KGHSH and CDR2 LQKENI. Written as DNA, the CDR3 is TGTGCCAGCTCACGTGAGGGCCAAGAGACCCAGTACTTC. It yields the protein CASSREGQETQYF. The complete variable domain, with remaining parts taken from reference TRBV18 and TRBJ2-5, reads NAGVMQNPRHLVRRRGQEARLRCSPMKGHSHVYWYRQLPEEGLKFMVYLQKENIIDESGMPKERFSAEFPKEGPSILRIQQVVRGDSAAYFCASSREGQETQYFGPGTRLLVL.

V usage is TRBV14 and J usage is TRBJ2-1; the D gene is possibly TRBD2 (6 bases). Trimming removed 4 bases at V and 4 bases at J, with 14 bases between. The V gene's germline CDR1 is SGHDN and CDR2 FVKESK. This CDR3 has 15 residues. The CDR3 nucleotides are TGTGCCAGCAGCCTCCCTCGGGAGCCATACAATGAGCAGTTCTTC. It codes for CASSLPREPYNEQFF.

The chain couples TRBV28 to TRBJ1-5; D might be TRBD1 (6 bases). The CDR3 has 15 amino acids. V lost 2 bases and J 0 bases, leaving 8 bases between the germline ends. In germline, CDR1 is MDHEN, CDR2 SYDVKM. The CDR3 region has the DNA TGTGCCAGCAGTTTACAGGGGTATAGCAATCAGCCCCAGCATTTT. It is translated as CASSLQGYSNQPQHF.

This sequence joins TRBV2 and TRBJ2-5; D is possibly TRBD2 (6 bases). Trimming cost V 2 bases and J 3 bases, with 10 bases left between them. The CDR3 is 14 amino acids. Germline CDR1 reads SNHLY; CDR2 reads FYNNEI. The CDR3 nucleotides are TGTGCCAGCAGTGAACAGGGAGGAGAAGAGACCCAGTACTTC. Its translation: CASSEQGGEETQYF. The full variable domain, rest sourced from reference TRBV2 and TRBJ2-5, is EPEVTQTPSHQVTQMGQEVILRCVPISNHLYFYWYRQILGQKVEFLVSFYNNEISEKSEIFDDQFSVERPDGSNFTLKIRSTKLEDSAMYFCASSEQGGEETQYFGPGTRLLVL.

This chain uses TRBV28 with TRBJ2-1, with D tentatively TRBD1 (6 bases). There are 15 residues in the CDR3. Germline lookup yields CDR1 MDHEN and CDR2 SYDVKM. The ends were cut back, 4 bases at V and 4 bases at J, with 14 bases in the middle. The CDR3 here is CASSSHRDPYNEQFF. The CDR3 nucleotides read TGTGCCAGCAGTTCCCACAGGGACCCATACAATGAGCAGTTCTTC.

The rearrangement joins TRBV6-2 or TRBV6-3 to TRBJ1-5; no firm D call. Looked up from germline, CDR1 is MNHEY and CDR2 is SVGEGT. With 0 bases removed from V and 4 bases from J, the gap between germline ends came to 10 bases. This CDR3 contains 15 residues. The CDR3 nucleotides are TGTGCCAGCAGTTACTCGGGCAGTCTAAATCAGCCCCAGCATTTT. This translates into CASSYSGSLNQPQHF.

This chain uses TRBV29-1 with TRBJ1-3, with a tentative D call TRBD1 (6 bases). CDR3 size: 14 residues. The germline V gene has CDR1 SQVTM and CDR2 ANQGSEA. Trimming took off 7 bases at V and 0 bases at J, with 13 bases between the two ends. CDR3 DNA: TGCAGCGCCAGGACAGCCTACTCTGGAAACACCATATATTTT. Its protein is CSARTAYSGNTIYF.

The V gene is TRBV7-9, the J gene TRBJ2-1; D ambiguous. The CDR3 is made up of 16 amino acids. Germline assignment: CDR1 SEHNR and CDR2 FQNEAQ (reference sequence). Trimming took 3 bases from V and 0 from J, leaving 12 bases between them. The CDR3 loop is CASSLAAVSSYNEQFF. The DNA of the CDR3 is TGTGCCAGCAGCTTGGCGGCGGTTAGCTCCTACAATGAGCAGTTCTTC.

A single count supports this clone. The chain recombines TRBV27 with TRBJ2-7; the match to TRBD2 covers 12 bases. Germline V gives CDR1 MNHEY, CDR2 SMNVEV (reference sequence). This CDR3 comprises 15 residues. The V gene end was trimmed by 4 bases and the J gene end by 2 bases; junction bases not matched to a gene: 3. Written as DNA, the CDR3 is TGTGCCAGCAGTTCACTAGCGGGAGGTACCTACGAGCAGTACTTC. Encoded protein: CASSSLAGGTYEQYF.

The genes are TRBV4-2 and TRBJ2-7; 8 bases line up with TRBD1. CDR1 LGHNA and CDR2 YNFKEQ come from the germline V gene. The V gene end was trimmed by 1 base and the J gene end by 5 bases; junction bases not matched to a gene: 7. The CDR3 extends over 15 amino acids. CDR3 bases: TGTGCCAGCAGCCAAGGGGACAGGAGTACCCACGAGCAGTACTTC. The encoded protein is CASSQGDRSTHEQYF.

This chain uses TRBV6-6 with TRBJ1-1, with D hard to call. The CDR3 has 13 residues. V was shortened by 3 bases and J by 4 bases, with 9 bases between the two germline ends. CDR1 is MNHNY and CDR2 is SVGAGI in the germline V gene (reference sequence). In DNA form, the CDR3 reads TGTGCCAGCAGTTATTCGGCGGGCACTGAAGCTTTCTTT. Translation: CASSYSAGTEAFF.

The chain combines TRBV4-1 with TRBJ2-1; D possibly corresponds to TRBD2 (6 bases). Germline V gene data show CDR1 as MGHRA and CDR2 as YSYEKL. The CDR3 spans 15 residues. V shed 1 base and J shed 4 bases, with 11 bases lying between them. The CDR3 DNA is TGCGCCAGCAGCCAAGTTCTAGCGTCTTACAATGAGCAGTTCTTC. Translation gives CASSQVLASYNEQFF.

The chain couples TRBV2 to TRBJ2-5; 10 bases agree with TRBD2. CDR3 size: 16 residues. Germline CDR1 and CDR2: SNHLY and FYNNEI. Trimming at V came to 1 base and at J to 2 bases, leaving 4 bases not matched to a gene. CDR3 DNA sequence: TGTGCCAGCAGTGAAGGGATAGCGGGAGGTCAAGAGACCCAGTACTTC. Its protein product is CASSEGIAGGQETQYF.